The 32 T cell receptor beta chains below were found in one sample sequenced in a study of metastatic and nonmetastatic thyroid tumors. Thyroid surgery had not been preceded by any treatment in any patient. TCRdb redid the clone calls on the PCR reads using MiXCR. The sample includes about 59,000 clones, roughly 15% of them seen just once. Sequencing used blood. These receptors were obtained from a male donor with papillary thyroid cancer or a benign thyroid nodule (not recorded which). Some clones in this sample may be carry-over from other donors' samples.

This clone was seen ten or more times. V is TRBV12-3 or TRBV12-4 and J is TRBJ1-1; D is ambiguous. The V gene lost 3 bases and the J gene lost 0 bases, with 8 bases spanning the gap. CDR3 length equals 14 residues. CDR3 residues: CASSLTPMNTEAFF. In nucleotides, the CDR3 is TGTGCCAGCAGTTTGACGCCTATGAACACTGAAGCTTTCTTT.

This clone was seen many times. V is TRBV5-1 and J is TRBJ1-2; 10 bases are shared with TRBD1. CDR3 length equals 16 residues. Trimming removed 4 bases from V and 6 bases from J; junction bases left unmatched: 12. Germline assignment: CDR1 SGHRS and CDR2 YFSETQ. CDR3 amino acids: CASSGPGQGQSHGYTF. The DNA of the CDR3 is TGCGCCAGCAGCGGACCGGGACAGGGGCAGTCGCATGGCTACACCTTC.

This clone was seen many times. The CDR3: CSLIKGLAVLGETQYF. CDR3 sequence (DNA): TGCAGTCTAATAAAGGGCCTAGCGGTGCTCGGAGAGACCCAGTACTTC. The chain joins TRBV29-1 to TRBJ2-5; 7 positions agree with TRBD2. From germline, CDR1 is SQVTM and CDR2 ANQGSEA. This CDR3 comprises 16 residues.

Points on this clone: A much larger clone lies a single base off, so this may be a read error. V usage is TRBV20-1 and J usage is TRBJ2-3; TRBD2 might be the D (6 bases). The CDR3 consists of 13 residues. Per the germline V gene, CDR1 is DFQATT and CDR2 is SNEGSKA (reference sequence). V was clipped by 0 bases and J by 8 bases, with 12 bases between them. The CDR3 spells CSARDPGLLTQYF. The CDR3 bases are TGCAGTGCTAGAGATCCCGGACTACTTACGCAGTATTTT.

This clone showed up just a few times. With a much larger clone just one base away, this may be a read error. Additional DNA sequences in this sample encode the identical CDR3. The rearrangement links TRBV5-1 to TRBJ2-3, with no clear D. Trimming shortened V by 5 bases and J by 3 bases, and 10 bases separated the two germline ends. The CDR3 sequence is 13 residues long. CDR1 and CDR2 from the germline V gene are SGHRS and YFSETQ. Written as DNA, the CDR3 is TGCGCCAGCAGTCCGCCAAGTACAGATACGCAGTATTTT. Amino acid sequence: CASSPPSTDTQYF.

Only a few counts were recorded for this clone. The chain combines TRBV7-9 with TRBJ2-5; perhaps TRBD1 as D (5 bases). Trimming pared 5 bases from V and 2 bases from J, leaving 18 bases between. From germline, CDR1 is SEHNR and CDR2 FQNEAQ (reference sequence). The CDR3 is 16 residues long. The CDR3 loop is CASSARGVYPQETQYF. The CDR3 region has the DNA TGTGCCAGCAGCGCTAGGGGTGTTTACCCGCAAGAGACCCAGTACTTC.

This clone was counted ten times or more. CDR3 coding DNA: TGTGCCAGCAGTTTGGGGGGTTCGGAGACCCAGTACTTC. Protein product: CASSLGGSETQYF. V usage is TRBV28 and J usage is TRBJ2-5; possible D gene TRBD2, 6 bases. CDR1 and CDR2 (germline): MDHEN, SYDVKM. V lost 3 bases and J 5 bases, leaving 10 bases between the germline ends. The CDR3 extends over 13 amino acids.

Comment on this clone: Just one base apart from a much larger clone, this may be a read error. In the same sample, other DNA sequences code for this CDR3. This chain joins TRBV27 and TRBJ2-2, with a possible D match to TRBD2 (5 bases). The CDR3 runs 13 residues. V dropped 2 bases and J dropped 6 bases, with 7 bases sitting between them. Per the germline V gene, CDR1 is MNHEY and CDR2 is SMNVEV (reference sequence). The CDR3 here is CASSLSGPGELFF. In nucleotides, the CDR3 is TGTGCCAGCAGTTTAAGCGGTCCCGGGGAGCTGTTTTTT.

This clone was recorded many times. This sequence joins TRBV20-1 and TRBJ1-1; D might be TRBD1 (6 bases). Trimming removed 8 bases from V and 3 bases from J, with 16 bases in between. The CDR3 sequence is 13 residues long. Germline lookup yields CDR1 DFQATT and CDR2 SNEGSKA (reference sequence). Written as DNA, the CDR3 is TGCAGTCCCCAGGCTGGGGGGCACACTGAAGCTTTCTTT. This gives the protein CSPQAGGHTEAFF.

Points on this clone: One base away lies a much larger clone, so this may be a sequencing read error. The V gene is TRBV4-2, the J gene TRBJ2-1; 14 bases match TRBD2. This CDR3 spans 17 amino acids. V lost 4 bases and J lost 4; bases outside the gene matches: 6. In germline, CDR1 is LGHNA, CDR2 YNFKEQ. CDR3 bases: TGTGCCAGCAGCCCTGGGACTAGCGGGAGCGATTACAATGAGCAGTTCTTC. Encoded protein: CASSPGTSGSDYNEQFF.

This clone was seen ten or more times. This chain joins TRBV5-4 and TRBJ2-2; D call uncertain. CDR3 length: 14 residues. Germline loops: CDR1 SGHNT, CDR2 YYREEE (reference sequence). Deletions cut 4 bases from V and 6 bases from J, with 13 bases between. The CDR3 coding sequence is TGTGCCAGCAGCACGCACGTAGGGTCCGGGGAGCTGTTTTTT. As protein: CASSTHVGSGELFF.

This clone was observed at least ten times. The V call is TRBV9, the J call TRBJ1-2; tentative D call: TRBD1 (6 bases). Trimming removed 4 bases from V and 4 bases from J, with 23 bases in between. Germline CDR1 SGDLS, CDR2 YYNGEE. The CDR3 length is 17 residues. The CDR3 DNA reads TGTGCCAGCAGCCCTCGAAGAGAGCACAGGGATTCCTATGGCTACACCTTC. It specifies CASSPRREHRDSYGYTF.

The CDR3 DNA is TGTGCCAGCAGCCAGTCCCTAGCGGGGGGCACAGATACGCAGTATTTT. Translated: CASSQSLAGGTDTQYF. This chain uses TRBV4-2 with TRBJ2-3; 10 nucleotides match TRBD2. V trimming: 3 bases; J trimming: 1 base; junction bases outside the gene matches: 4. Germline CDR1 reads LGHNA; CDR2 reads YNFKEQ. CDR3 length: 16 residues.

This clone has at least ten counts. The rearrangement joins TRBV18 to TRBJ2-3; 10 nucleotides agree with TRBD2. This CDR3 is built from 16 residues. J gave up 0 bases and V 6 bases, and 6 bases lay outside the gene matches. The V gene's germline CDR1 is KGHSH and CDR2 LQKENI. The CDR3 sequence: CASSPTAGGSTDTQYF. The DNA for the CDR3 is TGTGCCAGCTCCCCAACAGCGGGAGGGAGCACAGATACGCAGTATTTT.

This clone was detected many times. The chain joins TRBV14 to TRBJ2-1; TRBD2 matches 11 bases. The CDR3 is 17 residues long. The germline V gene encodes CDR1 SGHDN and CDR2 FVKESK. With 0 bases clipped from V and 7 bases from J, the junction kept 8 bases outside the gene matches. The CDR3 is CASSQDRGTSGFNEQFF. The CDR3 coding sequence is TGTGCCAGCAGCCAAGATAGAGGGACTAGCGGATTTAATGAGCAGTTCTTC.

This clone was counted only a few times. One end of the junction varies from germline; a read error may be responsible. The chain links TRBV6-1 to TRBJ1-5; 10 bases map to TRBD1. This CDR3 has 17 residues. Germline CDR1 is MNHNS and CDR2 is SASEGT. CDR3 DNA sequence: TGTGCCAGCAGTGGACAGGGGGCCCTATATATCAATCATCCCCAGCATTTT. This encodes CASSGQGALYINHPQHF.

The chain links TRBV6-1 to TRBJ2-2; 7 nucleotides align to TRBD1. The CDR3 runs to 15 residues. J gave up 3 bases and V 6 bases, and 7 bases lay outside the gene matches. CDR1 and CDR2 (germline): MNHNS, SASEGT. The DNA of the CDR3 is TGTGCCAGCAGCCCGGGACAGACTTACACCGGGGAGCTGTTTTTT. It specifies CASSPGQTYTGELFF.

This clone was seen ten or more times. The V gene is TRBV30, the J gene TRBJ2-2, with 8 bases that match TRBD1. V lost 5 bases, J lost 4 bases, and 6 bases stayed unmatched. The length of the CDR3 is 14 residues. Germline lookup yields CDR1 GTSNPN and CDR2 SVGIG (reference sequence). The CDR3 coding sequence is TGTGCCTGGGACAGGGGATGGGCCACCGGGGAGCTGTTTTTT. Its protein product is CAWDRGWATGELFF.

In this sample, this clone turned up many times. The CDR3: CASSDGPPDVLTF. CDR3 nucleotides: TGTGCCAGCAGTGATGGACCCCCCGACGTCCTGACTTTC. The chain couples TRBV2 to TRBJ2-6, with unresolved D. CDR3 length: 13 amino acids. Per the germline V gene, CDR1 is SNHLY and CDR2 is FYNNEI. V lost 3 bases, J lost 11 bases, and 11 bases lay in between.

The chain carries TRBV11-2 and TRBJ1-2; D is ambiguous. The CDR3 totals 13 residues. Germline V gene data show CDR1 as SGHAT and CDR2 as FQNNGV. V was clipped by 2 bases and J by 3 bases, with 7 bases between them. The CDR3 DNA reads TGTGCCAGCAGCTTATTCAGAGACTATGGCTACACCTTC. Protein: CASSLFRDYGYTF.

This clone was observed many times. The chain recombines TRBV6-1 with TRBJ2-2, with 14 bases identical to TRBD2. With V trimmed by 5 bases and J by 7 bases, 3 bases remained unmatched. Germline V gene sequence: CDR1 MNHNS, CDR2 SASEGT. This CDR3 spans 15 amino acids. The CDR3 nucleotides read TGTGCCAGCAGTCTTGGACTAGCGGGAGGCGGGGAGCTGTTTTTT. It encodes CASSLGLAGGGELFF.

The chain recombines TRBV29-1 with TRBJ2-2; 7 nucleotides line up with TRBD2. The CDR3 is 18 residues long. V gave up 5 bases and J gave up 4 bases; unmatched junction bases: 19. Germline-derived CDR1 and CDR2 are SQVTM and ANQGSEA. CDR3 nucleotides: TGCAGCGTTCGGTCGGTGGGGCTAGCGGACTCGGGCACCGGGGAGCTGTTTTTT. Its protein is CSVRSVGLADSGTGELFF.

This clone has at least ten counts. The rearrangement joins TRBV6-1 to TRBJ2-7; TRBD2 matches at 7 bases. V was pared by 2 bases and J by 2 bases, with 6 bases of the junction left unmatched. This CDR3 contains 15 residues. Germline V CDR1 and CDR2: MNHNS, SASEGT. The CDR3 reads CASSEPGEGPYEQYF. CDR3 DNA: TGTGCCAGCAGTGAACCGGGGGAGGGGCCCTACGAGCAGTACTTC.

There are many counts of this clone. The chain carries TRBV5-6 and TRBJ2-7; D ambiguous. The V end lost 2 bases, the J end lost 4 bases, and 16 bases lay between the germline ends. CDR1 and CDR2 (germline): SGHDT, YYEEEE. The CDR3 sequence is 15 residues long. CDR3 sequence (DNA): TGTGCCAGCAGCTTACTCCTGGACGAAAATTACGAGCAGTACGTC. Translation gives CASSLLLDENYEQYV.

This clone has ten or more counts. The V call is TRBV9, the J call TRBJ2-7; possibly TRBD1 for D (6 bases). V was cut by 2 bases and J by 5 bases, with 14 bases left in between. Per the germline V gene, CDR1 is SGDLS and CDR2 is YYNGEE. The CDR3 totals 14 residues. CDR3 nucleotides: TGTGCCAGCAGCGTGGCTTCCTCAGGGGACGAGCAGTACTTC. Its translation: CASSVASSGDEQYF.

This clone has just a few counts. A much larger clone is a single base away; this may be a read error. The chain links TRBV9 to TRBJ2-1; 9 bases are a match to TRBD2. V trimming: 4 bases; J trimming: 7 bases; junction bases outside the gene matches: 15. Looked up from germline, CDR1 is SGDLS and CDR2 is YYNGEE. The CDR3 runs 17 residues. The CDR3 here is CASSLGTSWGLGNEQFF. The CDR3 DNA sequence: TGTGCCAGCAGCTTAGGGACTAGCTGGGGCCTTGGGAATGAGCAGTTCTTC. Looking up the rest from reference TRBV9 and TRBJ2-1 gives the full variable domain: DSGVTQTPKHLITATGQRVTLRCSPRSGDLSVYWYQQSLDQGLQFLIQYYNGEERAKGNILERFSAQQFPDLHSELNLSSLELGDSALYFCASSLGTSWGLGNEQFFGPGTRLTVL.

The V gene is TRBV5-1, the J gene TRBJ2-7; D may be TRBD1 (6 bases). Between the trimmed V and J ends, which lost 2 bases and 0 bases, there was a span of 18 bases. The CDR3 length is 17 residues. The germline V gene encodes CDR1 SGHRS and CDR2 YFSETQ. CDR3 sequence reads: CASSFSWVGASSYEQYF. The CDR3, as DNA: TGCGCCAGCAGCTTCTCCTGGGTGGGGGCAAGCTCCTACGAGCAGTACTTC.

The genes are TRBV2 and TRBJ2-2, with a weak D call TRBD1 (6 bases). Trimming took 11 bases from V and 4 from J, leaving 23 bases between them. The CDR3 extends over 16 amino acids. Germline loops: CDR1 SNHLY, CDR2 FYNNEI. This CDR3 reads CALTRSVGAGTGELFF. For the CDR3, the DNA is TGTGCCCTCACTCGCAGTGTGGGGGCAGGCACCGGGGAGCTGTTTTTT.

The sample holds many counts of this clone. This chain connects TRBV19 to TRBJ2-7; TRBD2 matches 7 bases. With 10 bases clipped from V and 7 bases from J, the junction kept 10 bases outside the gene matches. Germline V lookup: CDR1 LNHDA, CDR2 SQIVND (reference sequence). The CDR3 runs to 12 residues. The CDR3 DNA is TGTGCCACCGAGCGGGACGAGGGGGAGCAGTACGTC. It yields the protein CATERDEGEQYV.

A word on this clone: One junction end disagrees with the germline gene, perhaps due to a read error. The V and J genes are TRBV7-9 and TRBJ2-1; the D gene is possibly TRBD2 (6 bases). The CDR3 spans 14 residues. Germline V gene sequence: CDR1 SEHNR, CDR2 FQNEAQ (reference sequence). In DNA, the CDR3 is TGTGCCAGCATCTTAGCGCGGGGAGCGTTCGAGCAGTTCTTC. Translated, it gives CASILARGAFEQFF.

This clone was observed many times. The chain couples TRBV6-5 to TRBJ2-1; no firm D call. V lost 0 bases, J lost 2 bases, and 14 bases lay in between. The CDR3 is 17 residues long. Germline loops: CDR1 MNHEY, CDR2 SVGAGI. CDR3 DNA sequence: TGTGCCAGCAGTTACTCGGGTCCGGAGAACCCCTACAATGAGCAGTTCTTC. Protein: CASSYSGPENPYNEQFF.

This clone was picked up many times. This chain uses TRBV5-5 with TRBJ2-2, with D possibly TRBD2 on 7 matching bases. There are 15 residues in the CDR3. Looked up from germline, CDR1 is SGHKS and CDR2 is YYEKEE (reference sequence). V lost 3 bases and J 6 bases, leaving 15 bases between the germline ends. The CDR3, as DNA: TGTGCCAGCAGCTCAACAGGCGGGGGCCCCGGGGAGCTGTTTTTT. This encodes CASSSTGGGPGELFF.